This T cell receptor beta chain was captured by sequencing in a study of early T cells in non-severe SARS-CoV-2 infection. Study overall: Unsorted whole-blood RNA was sequenced in bulk, leaving chains unpaired. General study findings and limits: Comparison of clonotypes with VDJdb favored anti-spike CD8 responses while missing private and CD4 specificities.

Individual cDNA molecules received unique molecular identifiers during library preparation. TCRdb used MiXCR to reprocess the 5' RACE reads, holding one entry per CDR3 protein. Seen here are over 60,000 distinct CDR3 sequences, around an eighth observed once, and the top ten hold 2.7%. This clonotype has just a few counts. Its antigen is unidentified. The material was whole blood, obtained at baseline. This TCR was sampled from an adult who was a healthcare worker with PCR-confirmed SARS-CoV-2 infection or an uninfected control (not recorded which).

The CDR3 coding sequence is TGTGCCAGCAGCTTAGCCACAGGGACATACCGGGCTTTCTTT. Translation: CASSLATGTYRAFF. This chain links TRBV7-2 with TRBJ1-1, with D perhaps matching TRBD1 (6 bases). Trimming removed 0 bases at V and 11 bases at J, with 16 bases between. Germline V gives CDR1 SGHTA, CDR2 FQGNSA. CDR3 length: 14 residues.